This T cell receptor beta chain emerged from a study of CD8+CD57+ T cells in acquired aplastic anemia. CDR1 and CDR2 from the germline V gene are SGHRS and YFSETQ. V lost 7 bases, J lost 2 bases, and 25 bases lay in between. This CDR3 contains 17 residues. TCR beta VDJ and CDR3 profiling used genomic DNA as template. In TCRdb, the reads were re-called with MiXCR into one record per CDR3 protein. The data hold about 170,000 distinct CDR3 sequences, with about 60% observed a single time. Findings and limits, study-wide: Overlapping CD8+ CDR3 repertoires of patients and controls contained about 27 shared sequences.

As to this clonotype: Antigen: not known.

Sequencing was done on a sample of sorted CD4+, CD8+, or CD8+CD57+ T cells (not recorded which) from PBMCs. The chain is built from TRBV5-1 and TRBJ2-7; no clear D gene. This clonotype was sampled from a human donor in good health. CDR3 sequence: CASGPRSNGMGTYEQYF. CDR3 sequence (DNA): TGCGCCAGCGGACCCAGGAGTAATGGGATGGGGACCTACGAGCAGTACTTC.